A single sample gave rise to the 28 T cell receptor beta chains below, sequenced in a study of T cell responses to AZD1222 COVID-19 vaccine. TCRdb's table, derived via immunoSEQ multiplex PCR, lists solely in-frame clones and lacks some. The data contain approximately 130,000 clones, about 89% of them singletons. The sample was peripheral blood, taken on day 0 of AZD1222 vaccination. All receptors derive from an adult in good health.

CDR3 coding DNA: TGTGCCAGCAGCAACATAGAAGCGGGGGGATACAATGAGCAGTTCTTC. Translating gives CASSNIEAGGYNEQFF. The V gene is TRBV7-9, the J gene TRBJ2-1; 9 bases are a match to TRBD2. The V gene's germline CDR1 is SEHNR and CDR2 FQNEAQ (reference sequence). The junction had 9 bases not matched to a gene; V was cut back by 5 bases and J by 4 bases. The CDR3 contains 16 residues.

The chain uses TRBV6-5 and TRBJ1-1; 7 bases fit TRBD1. V dropped 5 bases and J dropped 1; count of bases not matched to a gene: 7. The length of the CDR3 is 15 residues. Germline V gives CDR1 MNHEY, CDR2 SVGAGI. The CDR3 sequence is CASSPGQVQNTEAFF. The CDR3 coding sequence is TGTGCCAGCAGTCCCGGACAGGTCCAGAACACTGAAGCTTTCTTT.

The gene calls are TRBV28 and TRBJ1-2, with TRBD1 matching over 9 bases. Germline lookup yields CDR1 MDHEN and CDR2 SYDVKM. Unmatched junction bases numbered 11, after V lost 6 bases and J lost 6 bases. This CDR3 spans 15 amino acids. CDR3 in amino acids: CASRYSGTGMNGYTF. CDR3 coding DNA: TGTGCCAGCAGATACTCCGGGACAGGGATGAATGGCTACACCTTC.

V usage is TRBV7-3 and J usage is TRBJ2-3; a possible D gene is TRBD2 (5 bases). Looked up from germline, CDR1 is SGHTA and CDR2 is FQGTGA. The CDR3 loop spans 15 amino acids. Trimming pared 6 bases from V and 3 bases from J, leaving 16 bases between. This chain's CDR3 is CASSPASGETDTQYF. The CDR3 DNA reads as TGTGCCAGCAGTCCGGCCTCCGGGGAGACAGATACGCAGTATTTT.

The chain joins TRBV4-1 to TRBJ2-3; 13 bases align to TRBD2. V lost 6 bases to trimming and J lost 1 base; unmatched junction nucleotides: 7. Per the germline V gene, CDR1 is MGHRA and CDR2 is YSYEKL. The CDR3 runs to 17 residues. CDR3 in amino acids: CASSYGLAGVGTDTQYF. The CDR3 nucleotides read TGCGCCAGCAGTTACGGACTAGCGGGAGTAGGCACAGATACGCAGTATTTT.

The chain couples TRBV7-9 to TRBJ1-1; weak D call: TRBD1 (5 bases). This CDR3 comprises 14 residues. Germline assignment: CDR1 SEHNR and CDR2 FQNEAQ (reference sequence). Trimming cost V 3 bases and J 2 bases, with 10 bases left between them. CDR3 nucleotide sequence: TGTGCCAGCAGCTTTCATGGGGGTAACACTGAAGCTTTCTTT. Protein: CASSFHGGNTEAFF.

The chain carries TRBV5-1 and TRBJ2-7; TRBD1 agrees at 7 bases. Germline CDR1 reads SGHRS; CDR2 reads YFSETQ. The length of the CDR3 is 13 residues. V trimming: 3 bases; J trimming: 3 bases; junction bases outside the gene matches: 3. The CDR3 sequence is CASSSDRFYEQYF. CDR3 DNA sequence: TGCGCCAGCAGCTCGGACAGGTTCTACGAGCAGTACTTC.

The gene calls are TRBV5-1 and TRBJ2-2; a possible D gene is TRBD2 (6 bases). Germline V gene lookup returns CDR1 SGHRS and CDR2 YFSETQ. This CDR3 spans 15 amino acids. V shed 4 bases and J shed 3 bases, with 13 bases lying between them. CDR3 DNA: TGCGCCAGCAGCGGAGGGACTGGGGACACCGGGGAGCTGTTTTTT. It is translated as CASSGGTGDTGELFF.

This chain uses TRBV20-1 with TRBJ1-1, with a tentative D call TRBD1 (5 bases). The CDR3 length is 16 residues. CDR1 DFQATT and CDR2 SNEGSKA come from the germline V gene (reference sequence). V was cut by 3 bases and J by 5 bases, with 22 bases left in between. CDR3 DNA: TGCAGTGCTAGTCAGGGAATTGGAATCGGTATGACTGAAGCTTTCTTT. Its translation: CSASQGIGIGMTEAFF.

The gene calls are TRBV29-1 and TRBJ1-1, with 7 bases lining up with TRBD1. V was pared by 7 bases and J by 4 bases, with 12 bases of the junction left unmatched. The CDR3 contains 14 residues. CDR1 is SQVTM and CDR2 is ANQGSEA in the germline V gene. The CDR3 loop is CSALTGNRGTEAFF. The CDR3 DNA reads as TGCAGCGCCCTGACAGGGAATAGAGGCACTGAAGCTTTCTTT.

The chain is built from TRBV30 and TRBJ2-5; possibly TRBD1 for D (6 bases). Trimming cost V 0 bases and J 4 bases, with 12 bases left between them. Germline V CDR1 and CDR2: GTSNPN, SVGIG (reference sequence). This CDR3 spans 14 amino acids. CDR3 loop: CAWSVGGVGETQYF. The DNA for the CDR3 is TGTGCCTGGAGTGTAGGGGGTGTGGGAGAGACCCAGTACTTC. The variable domain in full, with the rest retrieved from reference TRBV30 and TRBJ2-5, is SQTIHQWPATLVQPVGSPLSLECTVEGTSNPNLYWYRQAAGRGLQLLFYSVGIGQISSEVPQNLSASRPQDRQFILSSKKLLLSDSGFYLCAWSVGGVGETQYFGPGTRLLVL.

The chain carries TRBV19 and TRBJ1-1; D gene ambiguous. The CDR3 is 14 residues long. Trimming stripped 2 bases from V and 5 bases from J, with 12 bases between. Germline CDR1 and CDR2: LNHDA and SQIVND (reference sequence). The CDR3 sequence: CASSIFGIGTEAFF. The CDR3 DNA is TGTGCCAGTAGTATATTCGGGATCGGGACTGAAGCTTTCTTT.

J is TRBJ2-1 and V is TRBV19, with 7 bases identical to TRBD1. In germline, CDR1 is LNHDA, CDR2 SQIVND (reference sequence). V lost 6 bases to trimming and J lost 0 bases; unmatched junction nucleotides: 11. This CDR3 is built from 17 residues. CDR3 nucleotide sequence: TGTGCCAGTAGGAGGGATCCTACAGGGGTCTCCTACAATGAGCAGTTCTTC. It codes for CASRRDPTGVSYNEQFF.

The chain recombines TRBV19 with TRBJ2-1, with 13 bases lining up with TRBD2. The CDR3 is 18 residues long. The J segment lost 5 bases and the V segment lost 7 bases, leaving 14 bases of the junction unmatched. Per the germline V gene, CDR1 is LNHDA and CDR2 is SQIVND (reference sequence). CDR3 coding DNA: TGTGCCAGTATTACTAGCGGGGGGGCCGAAAGAACCGACAATGAGCAGTTCTTC. Its translation is CASITSGGAERTDNEQFF.

The genes are TRBV7-3 and TRBJ2-7, with D uncertain. Germline lookup yields CDR1 SGHTA and CDR2 FQGTGA. Trimming cost V 5 bases and J 7 bases, with 15 bases left between them. CDR3 size: 13 residues. The CDR3 is CASSPDPGREQYF. CDR3 bases: TGTGCCAGCAGCCCCGATCCTGGCCGGGAGCAGTACTTC.

V is TRBV6-5 and J is TRBJ1-2; 9 nucleotides agree with TRBD1. The CDR3 runs 15 residues. V was pared by 6 bases and J by 1 base, with 6 bases of the junction left unmatched. Germline values: CDR1 MNHEY, CDR2 SVGAGI. The CDR3 DNA reads as TGTGCCAGCAGCCAAGACAGGGGGAATAACTATGGCTACACCTTC. Translated, it gives CASSQDRGNNYGYTF.

This sequence joins TRBV5-1 and TRBJ2-1; 13 bases match TRBD2. The CDR3 covers 15 residues. V shed 5 bases, J shed 9 bases, and the junction held 8 bases outside the gene matches. Germline V gene data show CDR1 as SGHRS and CDR2 as YFSETQ. In DNA form, the CDR3 reads TGCGCCAGCAGTCGACTAGCGGGAGGAGGCGGTGAGCAGTTCTTC. This translates into CASSRLAGGGGEQFF.

The V call is TRBV9, the J call TRBJ2-1; possibly TRBD1 for D (7 bases). With 0 bases removed from V and 3 bases from J, the gap between germline ends came to 10 bases. From germline, CDR1 is SGDLS and CDR2 YYNGEE. The CDR3 covers 15 residues. The CDR3 coding sequence is TGTGCCAGCAGCGTAGACAGGGGAGGCTACAATGAGCAGTTCTTC. Amino acid sequence: CASSVDRGGYNEQFF.

The CDR3 DNA is TGTGCCAGCAGCCCCCGGGGTTTGGGCAATCAGCCCCAGCATTTT. Protein sequence: CASSPRGLGNQPQHF. The chain joins TRBV16 to TRBJ1-5; no clear D gene. Germline-derived CDR1 and CDR2 are KGHSY and FQNENV. The CDR3 length is 15 residues. V dropped 4 bases and J dropped 2 bases, with 12 bases sitting between them.

The J gene is TRBJ1-1, the V gene TRBV7-6; no firm D call. The CDR3 is made up of 13 amino acids. CDR1 is SGHVS and CDR2 is FNYEAQ in the germline V gene. The V gene lost 4 bases and the J gene lost 10 bases, with 16 bases spanning the gap. CDR3 DNA: TGTGCCAGCAGCTCCCAGCCGAGGGCTCCAGCTTTCTTT. Encoded protein: CASSSQPRAPAFF. Complete variable domain (other parts from reference TRBV7-6 and TRBJ1-1): GAGVSQSPRYKVTKRGQDVALRCDPISGHVSLYWYRQALGQGPEFLTYFNYEAQQDKSGLPNDRFSAERPEGSISTLTIQRTEQRDSAMYRCASSSQPRAPAFFGQGTRLTVV.

Note on this clone: The sample carries other DNA sequences with the same CDR3. The rearrangement joins TRBV5-1 to TRBJ2-7; 8 nucleotides match TRBD1. The V and J ends lost 0 bases and 0 bases, in that order; junction bases with no gene match: 2. CDR3 length: 15 residues. Germline loops: CDR1 SGHRS, CDR2 YFSETQ. In DNA, the CDR3 is TGCGCCAGCAGCTTGGGGGGGACAGGCTCCTACGAGCAGTACTTC. It translates to CASSLGGTGSYEQYF. The full variable domain, in which reference TRBV5-1 and TRBJ2-7 provide the parts outside the CDR3, is KAGVTQTPRYLIKTRGQQVTLSCSPISGHRSVSWYQQTPGQGLQFLFEYFSETQRNKGNFPGRFSGRQFSNSRSEMNVSTLELGDSALYLCASSLGGTGSYEQYFGPGTRLTVT.

The chain has TRBV5-8 and TRBJ2-7; TRBD2 aligns across 11 bases. The junction had 21 bases not matched to a gene; V was cut back by 6 bases and J by 4 bases. The CDR3 is 19 amino acids. CDR1 SGHTS and CDR2 YDEGEE come from the germline V gene. In DNA form, the CDR3 reads TGTGCCAGCACCCTGACCCTGGCTAGCGGGAGGCCACGATCTTACGAGCAGTACTTC. Translation: CASTLTLASGRPRSYEQYF. The entire variable domain, with the rest obtained from reference TRBV5-8 and TRBJ2-7, is as follows: EAGVTQSPTHLIKTRGQQATLRCSPISGHTSVYWYQQALGLGLQFLLWYDEGEERNRGNFPPRFSGRQFPNYSSELNVNALELEDSALYLCASTLTLASGRPRSYEQYFGPGTRLTVT.

The genes are TRBV27 and TRBJ1-3, with a possible D match to TRBD1 (6 bases). CDR1 and CDR2 from the germline V gene are MNHEY and SMNVEV (reference sequence). The CDR3 has 16 residues. V was shortened by 0 bases and J by 4 bases, with 13 bases between the two germline ends. In DNA form, the CDR3 reads TGTGCCAGCAGTTTATCGCCAGGGGCTTCAGGAAACACCATATATTTT. Its protein is CASSLSPGASGNTIYF.

The CDR3: CASSVALAGGRQQETQYF. Here the CDR3 DNA reads TGTGCCAGCAGCGTAGCTCTAGCGGGGGGGCGACAGCAAGAGACCCAGTACTTC. J is TRBJ2-5 and V is TRBV9; 12 nucleotides align to TRBD2. The CDR3 is made up of 18 amino acids. J was trimmed by 2 bases and V by 0 bases; bases with no gene match: 8. Germline V CDR1 and CDR2: SGDLS, YYNGEE.

Of note for this clone: An end of the junction does not agree with germline; a read error may underlie this. V is TRBV6-1 and J is TRBJ1-1; D is perhaps TRBD1 (6 bases). Germline V gene sequence: CDR1 MNHNS, CDR2 SASEGT. The CDR3 sequence is 13 residues long. CDR3: CASSEARGIGGPF. As DNA, the CDR3 is TGTGCCAGCAGTGAAGCGCGTGGGATTGGGGGCCCCTTT.

The chain recombines TRBV6-2 or TRBV6-3 with TRBJ1-1; D remains unclear. V lost 4 bases, J lost 0 bases, and 9 bases lay in between. Germline CDR1 and CDR2: MNHEY and SVGEGT. There are 14 residues in the CDR3. Here the CDR3 reads CASSLLQLNTEAFF. The CDR3 bases are TGTGCCAGCAGTTTGTTACAGTTGAACACTGAAGCTTTCTTT.

CDR3 in amino acids: CAGGSRTTRGYGYTF. CDR3 coding DNA: TGTGCCGGCGGTTCCCGAACCACCAGGGGCTATGGCTACACCTTC. The genes are TRBV6-5 and TRBJ1-2, with D possibly matching TRBD1 (6 bases). Germline CDR1 is MNHEY and CDR2 is SVGAGI. The CDR3 extends over 15 amino acids. With 11 bases removed from V and 4 bases from J, the gap between germline ends came to 23 bases.

The chain combines TRBV6-1 with TRBJ1-1; TRBD1 agrees at 8 bases. CDR1 MNHNS and CDR2 SASEGT come from the germline V gene. There are 16 residues in the CDR3. Trimming cost V 2 bases and J 0 bases; bases outside gene matches: 5. CDR3 DNA: TGTGCCAGCAGTGAATTAGCAGGGGGCATGAACACTGAAGCTTTCTTT. Translation: CASSELAGGMNTEAFF.